Listed below are T cell receptor beta chains from one sample, sequenced in a study of shared clonotypes between healthy human individuals. Assay used: immunoSEQ multiplex PCR; TCRdb lists only in-frame clones, some missing. The data hold about 2.2 million clones, with just over 90% observed a single time. Sequenced: naive CD8+ T cells from PBMCs. The source of these receptors is a young man in good health. Some clones in this sample may be carry-over from other donors' samples. The CDR3 runs from the conserved cysteine through the conserved F or W. A D gene is named only where the DNA matches it firmly.

j_call: TRBJ1-1; v_call: TRBV19; d_call: TRBD1; cdr3_aa: CASSIWTGGDGNTEAFF; cdr3_nt: TGTGCCAGTAGTATATGGACAGGGGGCGACGGGAACACTGAAGCTTTCTTT
j_call: TRBJ2-1; v_call: TRBV5-4; d_call: -; cdr3_aa: CASSFGPGLTINEQFF; cdr3_nt: TGTGCCAGCAGCTTCGGTCCTGGTTTGACAATCAATGAGCAGTTCTTC
j_call: TRBJ2-7; v_call: TRBV27; d_call: -; cdr3_aa: CASSLAASRAYEQYF; cdr3_nt: TGTGCCAGCAGTTTAGCCGCTAGCAGAGCCTACGAGCAGTACTTC
j_call: TRBJ2-1; v_call: TRBV27; d_call: -; cdr3_aa: CASSPLLTREQFF; cdr3_nt: TGTGCCAGCAGTCCCCTGCTCACGAGGGAGCAGTTCTTC
j_call: TRBJ2-1; v_call: TRBV28; d_call: -; cdr3_aa: CASSLHGEVYNEQFF; cdr3_nt: TGTGCCAGCAGTTTGCATGGCGAGGTGTACAATGAGCAGTTCTTC
j_call: TRBJ1-1; v_call: TRBV19; d_call: -; cdr3_aa: CASSIGNLRTEAFF; cdr3_nt: TGTGCCAGTAGTATAGGCAACCTTCGCACTGAAGCTTTCTTT
j_call: TRBJ1-3; v_call: TRBV4-2; d_call: TRBD1; cdr3_aa: CASSQIPGGEGSGNTIYF; cdr3_nt: TGTGCCAGCAGTCAGATTCCAGGGGGGGAGGGCTCTGGAAACACCATATATTTT
j_call: TRBJ2-2; v_call: TRBV15; d_call: TRBD1; cdr3_aa: CATSGRTGISGELFF; cdr3_nt: TGTGCCACCAGCGGAAGGACAGGAATATCCGGGGAGCTGTTTTTT
j_call: TRBJ2-3; v_call: TRBV19; d_call: -; cdr3_aa: CASSIFLRDSDTQYF; cdr3_nt: TGTGCCAGTAGTATCTTTCTGAGGGACTCAGATACGCAGTATTTT
j_call: TRBJ2-7; v_call: TRBV5-1; d_call: -; cdr3_aa: CASRPFETYEQYF; cdr3_nt: TGCGCCAGCAGGCCTTTCGAGACCTACGAGCAGTACTTC
j_call: TRBJ2-1; v_call: TRBV7-8; d_call: TRBD2; cdr3_aa: CASSPPLGREVTYNEQFF; cdr3_nt: TGTGCCAGCAGCCCTCCGCTAGGGCGGGAGGTAACCTACAATGAGCAGTTCTTC
j_call: TRBJ2-1; v_call: TRBV7-8; d_call: -; cdr3_aa: CASSRSGEQFF; cdr3_nt: TGTGCCAGCAGCCGGAGTGGTGAGCAGTTCTTC